The 14 T cell receptor beta chains below come from one sample, sequenced in a study of blood T cell repertoires in COVID-19. Method: immunoSEQ multiplex PCR; TCRdb's copy keeps in-frame clones and lacks some. The table includes about 140,000 clones, about three quarters detected once. Material: PBMCs or T cells enriched from blood (not recorded which). Receptor source: a woman between 50 and 59 years old who had recovered from COVID-19.

The rearrangement uses TRBV28 and TRBJ1-6, with D possibly matching TRBD1 (6 bases). This CDR3 has 18 residues. From germline, CDR1 is MDHEN and CDR2 SYDVKM. Between the trimmed V and J ends, which lost 7 bases and 3 bases, there was a span of 22 bases. In DNA, the CDR3 is TGTGCCAGCATTAAAGGGGGTTTTCGTAAAGACTATAATTCACCCCTCCACTTT. This sequence encodes CASIKGGFRKDYNSPLHF. The whole variable domain, filled in from reference TRBV28 and TRBJ1-6, reads DVKVTQSSRYLVKRTGEKVFLECVQDMDHENMFWYRQDPGLGLRLIYFSYDVKMKEKGDIPEGYSVSREKKERFSLILESASTNQTSMYLCASIKGGFRKDYNSPLHFGNGTRLTVT.

The chain links TRBV21-1 to TRBJ1-1; TRBD1, the D gene given by the table, was not confirmed from the DNA. TRBV21-1 is a recognized pseudogene. The CDR3 totals 13 residues. For the CDR3, the DNA is TGTGCCAGCAGCAAAGAGAAGGGGATGGAAGCTTTCTTT. Translation gives CASSKEKGMEAFF.

The J gene is TRBJ2-3, the V gene TRBV9; 13 nucleotides align to TRBD2. The junction had 4 bases not matched to a gene; V was cut back by 3 bases and J by 6 bases. The V gene's germline CDR1 is SGDLS and CDR2 YYNGEE. The CDR3 consists of 15 residues. Here the CDR3 reads CASSGLTSGRDTQYF. The CDR3 nucleotides are TGTGCCAGCAGCGGCCTGACTAGCGGGAGGGATACGCAGTATTTT.

The chain is built from TRBV10-1 and TRBJ2-3; unclear D gene. The V end lost 0 bases, the J end lost 0 bases, and 7 bases lay between the germline ends. The CDR3 has 15 amino acids. Germline values: CDR1 WNHNN, CDR2 SYGVQD (reference sequence). The CDR3 protein is CASSESPGSTDTQYF. The CDR3 DNA sequence: TGCGCCAGCAGTGAGTCGCCCGGTAGCACAGATACGCAGTATTTT.

This rearrangement joins TRBV7-8 to TRBJ1-4; possibly TRBD1 for D (5 bases). Germline V gene data show CDR1 as SGHVS and CDR2 as FQNEAQ. The CDR3 length is 14 residues. V was trimmed by 4 bases and J by 8 bases, leaving 14 bases between them. In DNA form, the CDR3 reads TGTGCCAGCAGCTCCGGGGGAGGGCTGGAAAAACTGTTTTTT. Translating it yields CASSSGGGLEKLFF.

The rearrangement uses TRBV19 and TRBJ2-7, with 10 bases matching TRBD2. This CDR3 contains 14 residues. Germline CDR1 LNHDA, CDR2 SQIVND (reference sequence). Trimming took 6 bases from V and 3 from J; bases not matched to a gene: 5. CDR3 protein: CASSKRTSGYEQYF. CDR3 nucleotide sequence: TGTGCCAGTAGCAAACGGACTAGCGGCTACGAGCAGTACTTC.

The chain has TRBV6-5 and TRBJ2-2; D may be TRBD1 (6 bases). Germline CDR1 MNHEY, CDR2 SVGAGI. The CDR3 loop spans 15 amino acids. The germline V and J ends were trimmed by 6 bases and 6 bases, with 17 bases remaining between them. The DNA for the CDR3 is TGTGCCAGCAGGAAGGGGGAATTAATCCCCGGGGAGCTGTTTTTT. Protein: CASRKGELIPGELFF.

The chain joins TRBV6-4 to TRBJ2-1, with 11 nucleotides matching TRBD2. The CDR3 totals 13 residues. V dropped 9 bases and J dropped 7; count of bases not matched to a gene: 5. Germline values: CDR1 MRHNA, CDR2 SNTAGT. The CDR3 reads CARPRLAGNEQFF. For the CDR3, the DNA is TGTGCCAGACCTCGACTAGCGGGAAATGAGCAGTTCTTC.

This sequence joins TRBV12-3 or TRBV12-4 and TRBJ1-2; 8 bases fit TRBD1. J gave up 8 bases and V 5 bases, and 7 bases lay outside the gene matches. The CDR3 totals 13 residues. The CDR3 nucleotides read TGTGCCAGCAGTCTTGGGACAGGCCGAGGCTACACCTTC. This gives the protein CASSLGTGRGYTF.

This chain uses TRBV28 with TRBJ1-1; weak D call: TRBD1 (6 bases). The V gene lost 6 bases and the J gene lost 8 bases, with 19 bases spanning the gap. The germline CDR1 and CDR2 sequences are MDHEN and SYDVKM. The CDR3 has 14 amino acids. This CDR3 is CASRGADRLKEAFF. The CDR3 DNA is TGTGCCAGCAGGGGAGCGGACAGACTGAAAGAAGCTTTCTTT.

In nucleotides, the CDR3 is TGTGCCAGCAGCCCTGGACAGGGACTAAACCCTGAAGCTTTCTTT. This translates into CASSPGQGLNPEAFF. The V and J genes are TRBV11-2 and TRBJ1-1; 8 bases line up with TRBD1. The CDR3 extends over 15 amino acids. From germline, CDR1 is SGHAT and CDR2 FQNNGV. Germline trimming cut 5 bases from V and 6 bases from J; bases unmatched to any gene: 11.

V usage is TRBV11-1 and J usage is TRBJ2-5; D is perhaps TRBD2 (6 bases). V lost 1 base, J lost 4 bases, and 10 bases lay in between. CDR3 length equals 14 residues. The germline V gene has CDR1 SGHAT and CDR2 FQDESV (reference sequence). The chain's CDR3 is CASSLEEGRETQYF. The CDR3 DNA reads as TGTGCCAGCAGCTTAGAGGAGGGGAGAGAGACCCAGTACTTC.

This clone was found many times. J is TRBJ1-6 and V is TRBV27; TRBD1 is a possible D gene (6 bases). This CDR3 contains 14 residues. Germline V lookup: CDR1 MNHEY, CDR2 SMNVEV (reference sequence). The ends were cut back, 1 base at V and 9 bases at J, with 10 bases in the middle. The DNA of the CDR3 is TGTGCCAGCAGTTTATTACAGGGTACTTCACCCCTCCACTTT. Amino acid sequence: CASSLLQGTSPLHF.

This chain connects TRBV6-5 to TRBJ2-2, with D perhaps TRBD1 (6 bases). This CDR3 spans 15 amino acids. Germline assignment: CDR1 MNHEY and CDR2 SVGAGI. V was pared by 6 bases and J by 7 bases, with 18 bases between. The CDR3 sequence is CASRGIDRSGGELFF. DNA for the CDR3: TGTGCCAGCAGGGGGATTGACAGGTCGGGCGGGGAGCTGTTTTTT.